Listed here is a single TCR beta chain. This entry belongs to a study of shared clonotypes between healthy human individuals. The germline V gene has CDR1 SGHRS and CDR2 YFSETQ. V gave up 4 bases and J gave up 2 bases, with 9 bases separating them. This CDR3 is 13 amino acids long. The repertoire was sequenced with immunoSEQ multiplex PCR; TCRdb's copy has only in-frame clones and lacks some. The sample consists of 2 million to 2.5 million clones, approximately 94% of them appearing once. The receptor was derived from a man aged 18-30 years in good health. The sample consisted of naive CD4+ T cells sorted from blood. Subset noted: CD45RA+ positively selected. The rearrangement uses TRBV5-1 and TRBJ2-5; D is possibly TRBD2 (6 bases). CDR3 residues: CASSRDLQETQYF. For the CDR3, the DNA is TGCGCCAGCAGCCGGGACTTACAAGAGACCCAGTACTTC.